The 23 T cell receptor beta chains presented below share a single source sample, sequenced in a study of T cell responses to AZD1222 COVID-19 vaccine. TCRdb's copy holds only in-frame clones and misses some; the assay was immunoSEQ multiplex PCR. The sample records about 50,000 clones, around 90% being singletons. Sequences were derived from peripheral blood, sampled on day 0 of AZD1222 vaccination. These receptors all stem from an adult in good health.

The gene calls are TRBV5-1 and TRBJ2-5; 7 nucleotides align to TRBD2. Per the germline V gene, CDR1 is SGHRS and CDR2 is YFSETQ. J was trimmed by 1 base and V by 0 bases; bases with no gene match: 3. This CDR3 contains 15 residues. The CDR3 bases are TGCGCCAGCAGCTTGGTTCCGGGAGGCCAAGAGACCCAGTACTTC. As protein: CASSLVPGGQETQYF.

The chain employs TRBV29-1 and TRBJ2-1; 12 bases map to TRBD2. V shed 4 bases, J shed 0 bases, and the junction held 4 bases outside the gene matches. Germline loops: CDR1 SQVTM, CDR2 ANQGSEA. The CDR3 has 16 residues. CDR3 in amino acids: CSVVLTSGSSYNEQFF. CDR3 DNA sequence: TGCAGCGTTGTATTGACTAGCGGGAGCTCCTACAATGAGCAGTTCTTC.

This chain connects TRBV4-2 to TRBJ2-3, with 10 bases lining up with TRBD2. There are 18 residues in the CDR3. The germline V gene has CDR1 LGHNA and CDR2 YNFKEQ. Trimming took 0 bases from V and 3 from J; bases not matched to a gene: 9. CDR3 residues: CASSQELAGARGTDTQYF. The CDR3, as DNA: TGTGCCAGCAGCCAAGAGCTAGCGGGGGCCCGTGGGACAGATACGCAGTATTTT.

The chain recombines TRBV6-5 with TRBJ2-5, with unresolved D. V was trimmed by 1 base and J by 1 base, leaving 4 bases between them. The CDR3 consists of 13 residues. The germline gives CDR1 MNHEY, CDR2 SVGAGI. The CDR3 DNA sequence: TGTGCCAGCAGTTACTTCAGCCAAGAGACCCAGTACTTC. It encodes CASSYFSQETQYF.

V gene TRBV30 combines with J gene TRBJ1-2, with TRBD1 identical over 8 bases. The CDR3 runs to 16 residues. V lost 0 bases, J lost 5 bases, and 11 bases stayed unmatched. Germline CDR1 is GTSNPN and CDR2 is SVGIG (reference sequence). CDR3 nucleotides: TGTGCCTGGAGTGTTCCGAGAGCCCAGGGGGCTTATGGCTACACCTTC. It yields the protein CAWSVPRAQGAYGYTF.

The chain carries TRBV2 and TRBJ1-3; 8 bases map to TRBD1. There are 14 residues in the CDR3. The V gene end was trimmed by 6 bases and the J gene end by 2 bases; junction bases not matched to a gene: 3. Germline-derived CDR1 and CDR2 are SNHLY and FYNNEI. The CDR3 region is CASSRGLPGNTIYF. The CDR3, as DNA: TGTGCCAGCAGCAGGGGGCTCCCTGGAAACACCATATATTTT.

The chain uses TRBV24-1 and TRBJ2-3; D remains ambiguous. V was cut by 6 bases and J by 2 bases, with 11 bases left in between. The germline V gene has CDR1 KGHDR and CDR2 SFDVKD. The CDR3 is 14 amino acids. The CDR3 DNA reads as TGTGCCACCAGTCTTCACGGAAACACAGATACGCAGTATTTT. It translates to CATSLHGNTDTQYF.

V usage is TRBV9 and J usage is TRBJ2-5, with no clear D. V was pared by 0 bases and J by 6 bases, with 9 bases between. Germline V gene lookup returns CDR1 SGDLS and CDR2 YYNGEE. CDR3 length: 13 residues. This CDR3 is CASSVGAVQTQYF. The CDR3 nucleotides read TGTGCCAGCAGCGTAGGGGCGGTACAGACCCAGTACTTC.

This clone has just one count. CDR3 coding DNA: TGTGCCAGCAGCCCTGGGATTTCCTATGGCTACACCTTC. Residues: CASSPGISYGYTF. The V and J genes are TRBV5-6 and TRBJ1-2; D unclear. The CDR3 is made up of 13 amino acids. CDR1 and CDR2 from the germline V gene are SGHDT and YYEEEE. V lost 4 bases to trimming and J lost 4 bases, with 11 bases between them. The variable domain in full, completed from reference TRBV5-6 and TRBJ1-2, reads DAGVTQSPTHLIKTRGQQVTLRCSPKSGHDTVSWYQQALGQGPQFIFQYYEEEERQRGNFPDRFSGHQFPNYSSELNVNALLLGDSALYLCASSPGISYGYTFGSGTRLTVV.

This chain connects TRBV6-1 to TRBJ1-2; D is perhaps TRBD1 (5 bases). Looked up from germline, CDR1 is MNHNS and CDR2 is SASEGT. Trimming removed 1 base at V and 4 bases at J, with 16 bases between. CDR3 length equals 16 residues. CDR3 bases: TGTGCCAGCAGTGAAGATTGGGGGTCGGGAGGCTATGGCTACACCTTC. Its translation: CASSEDWGSGGYGYTF.

The chain uses TRBV21-1 and TRBJ2-3; the tabulated D call, TRBD2, remains unverified against the DNA. TRBV21-1 is given as a pseudogene. The CDR3 sequence is 18 residues long. CDR3 region: CASSKTGRLAGGTDTQYF. CDR3 in DNA: TGTGCCAGCAGTAAAACAGGGAGACTAGCGGGAGGGACAGATACGCAGTATTTT.

This clone was seen only a few times. This chain joins TRBV27 and TRBJ2-2; 9 nucleotides match TRBD2. The CDR3 is 15 residues long. The junction had 3 bases not matched to a gene; V was cut back by 3 bases and J by 4 bases. Germline CDR1 and CDR2: MNHEY and SMNVEV (reference sequence). CDR3 sequence reads: CASSLASGITGELFF. CDR3 nucleotides: TGTGCCAGCAGTTTGGCTAGCGGGATCACCGGGGAGCTGTTTTTT.

The chain couples TRBV4-1 to TRBJ1-1; no firm D call. The CDR3 is made up of 13 amino acids. CDR1 is MGHRA, CDR2 YSYEKL, per germline. The V end was cut by 4 bases, the J end by 1 base, with 7 bases between. Here the CDR3 reads CASSRTANTEAFF. In DNA form, the CDR3 reads TGCGCCAGCAGCCGCACAGCGAACACTGAAGCTTTCTTT.

This chain links TRBV6-5 with TRBJ2-3; 12 bases are shared with TRBD2. Germline V CDR1 and CDR2: MNHEY, SVGAGI. The CDR3 length is 14 residues. V dropped 7 bases and J dropped 12; count of bases not matched to a gene: 11. CDR3: CASNPSGRAVSQYF. The CDR3 nucleotides read TGTGCCAGCAACCCTAGCGGGAGGGCCGTATCCCAGTATTTT.

This chain links TRBV5-1 with TRBJ2-5, with TRBD2 matching over 11 bases. There are 16 residues in the CDR3. With 2 bases clipped from V and 4 bases from J, the junction kept 7 bases outside the gene matches. Germline loops: CDR1 SGHRS, CDR2 YFSETQ. DNA for the CDR3: TGCGCCAGCAGCTTCAGACTAGCGGGGTTAGGAGAGACCCAGTACTTC. Protein sequence: CASSFRLAGLGETQYF.

The genes are TRBV9 and TRBJ2-3; 11 nucleotides agree with TRBD2. V shed 3 bases, J shed 1 base, and the junction held 1 base outside the gene matches. CDR1 SGDLS and CDR2 YYNGEE come from the germline V gene. The CDR3 length is 15 residues. The CDR3 nucleotides are TGTGCCAGCAGCGGTAGCGGGAGGGGCACAGATACGCAGTATTTT. Amino acids: CASSGSGRGTDTQYF.

This chain links TRBV7-2 with TRBJ1-3, with D maybe TRBD1 (5 bases). CDR1 and CDR2 from the germline V gene are SGHTA and FQGNSA. Trimming cost V 5 bases and J 4 bases, with 15 bases left between them. The CDR3 loop spans 15 amino acids. CDR3: CASSPGRRKGNTIYF. DNA of the CDR3: TGTGCCAGCAGCCCGGGACGGCGGAAGGGAAACACCATATATTTT. The entire variable domain, with the rest obtained from reference TRBV7-2 and TRBJ1-3, is as follows: GAGVSQSPSNKVTEKGKDVELRCDPISGHTALYWYRQSLGQGLEFLIYFQGNSAPDKSGLPSDRFSAERTGGSVSTLTIQRTQQEDSAVYLCASSPGRRKGNTIYFGEGSWLTVV.

This rearrangement joins TRBV29-1 to TRBJ2-7, with D maybe TRBD1 (6 bases). V gave up 5 bases and J gave up 3 bases, with 14 bases separating them. CDR3 size: 13 residues. CDR1 SQVTM and CDR2 ANQGSEA come from the germline V gene. CDR3 protein: CSVRYQGIYEQYF. The CDR3 DNA reads as TGCAGCGTTAGATACCAGGGGATCTACGAGCAGTACTTC.

This chain connects TRBV27 to TRBJ1-3; D is perhaps TRBD1 (6 bases). Trimming shortened V by 6 bases and J by 1 base, and 7 bases separated the two germline ends. The CDR3 length is 13 residues. Germline assignment: CDR1 MNHEY and CDR2 SMNVEV (reference sequence). In nucleotides, the CDR3 is TGTGCCAGCAGACAGGGATCTGGAAACACCATATATTTT. As protein: CASRQGSGNTIYF.

This clone was counted a single time. The chain couples TRBV2 to TRBJ2-3; the match to TRBD2 covers 10 bases. CDR3 length: 16 residues. Trimming at V came to 1 base and at J to 5 bases, leaving 6 bases not matched to a gene. Per the germline V gene, CDR1 is SNHLY and CDR2 is FYNNEI. DNA of the CDR3: TGTGCCAGCAGTGAAGGAGCGGGAGGGCCGGGAGATACGCAGTATTTT. Translating it yields CASSEGAGGPGDTQYF.

The rearrangement uses TRBV11-3 and TRBJ2-3; TRBD2 matches 12 bases. The CDR3 is 14 residues long. Per germline, CDR1 SGHNT and CDR2 YENEEA. The V gene end was trimmed by 6 bases and the J gene end by 7 bases; junction bases not matched to a gene: 5. The CDR3 DNA follows: TGTGCCAGCAGTCCTGGACTAGCGGGACATACGCAGTATTTT. Its translation is CASSPGLAGHTQYF.

This sequence joins TRBV11-3 and TRBJ2-1; D call uncertain. This CDR3 comprises 12 residues. Germline V gene sequence: CDR1 SGHNT, CDR2 YENEEA. V was trimmed by 5 bases and J by 7 bases, leaving 9 bases between them. CDR3 loop: CASSPTRNEQFF. CDR3 DNA sequence: TGTGCCAGCAGCCCCACAAGGAATGAGCAGTTCTTC.

This chain uses TRBV7-9 with TRBJ1-2; no definite D call. Germline V gene sequence: CDR1 SEHNR, CDR2 FQNEAQ (reference sequence). The V and J ends lost 3 bases and 9 bases respectively, with 11 bases between them. The CDR3 is 12 residues long. The CDR3 here is CASSFEGRSYTF. CDR3 nucleotides: TGTGCCAGCAGCTTCGAGGGTAGGAGCTACACCTTC.